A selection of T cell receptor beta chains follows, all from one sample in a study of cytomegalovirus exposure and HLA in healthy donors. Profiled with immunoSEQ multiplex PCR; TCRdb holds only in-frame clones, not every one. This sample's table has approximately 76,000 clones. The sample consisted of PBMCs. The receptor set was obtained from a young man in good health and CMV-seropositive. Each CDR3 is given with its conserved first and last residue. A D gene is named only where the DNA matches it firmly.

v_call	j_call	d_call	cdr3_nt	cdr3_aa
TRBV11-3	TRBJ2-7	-	TGTGCCAGCAGTCCCCGGGGCTCCTACGAGCAGTACTTC	CASSPRGSYEQYF
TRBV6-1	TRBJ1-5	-	TGTGCCAGCAACGGTAGCAATCAGCCCCAGCATTTT	CASNGSNQPQHF
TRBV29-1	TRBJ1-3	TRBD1	TGCAGCGTGGATAGGACAGGACTGAGTGGAAACACCATATATTTT	CSVDRTGLSGNTIYF
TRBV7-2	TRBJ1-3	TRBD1	TGTGCCAGCAGCCGGACAGGGGCTGGAAACACCATATATTTT	CASSRTGAGNTIYF
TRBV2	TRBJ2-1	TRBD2	TGTGCCAGCAGTGAATCGAGTAGCGGGGAAATGGATGAGCAGTTCTTC	CASSESSSGEMDEQFF
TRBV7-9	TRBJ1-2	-	TGTGCCAGCATCCCACGGGGATTTAACTATGGCTACACCTTC	CASIPRGFNYGYTF
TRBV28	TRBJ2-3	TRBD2	TGTGCCAGCAGTTTAGGGCGAGCGGGGGGGCAGAGAGATACGCAGTATTTT	CASSLGRAGGQRDTQYF
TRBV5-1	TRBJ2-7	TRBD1	TGCGCCAGCAGCTTAACCGGGACAGGGGGCGCCGAGCAGTACTTC	CASSLTGTGGAEQYF
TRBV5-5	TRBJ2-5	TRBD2	TGTGCCAGCAGCTTGGTACTAGCGGGAGGCCAGGAGACCCAGTACTTC	CASSLVLAGGQETQYF
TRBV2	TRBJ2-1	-	TGTGCCAGCAGCATACAGGGTACGGGCGAGCAGTTCTTC	CASSIQGTGEQFF
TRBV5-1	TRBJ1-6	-	TGCGCCAGCAGCTTGGGTGATAGCTCCTATAATTCACCCCTCCACTTT	CASSLGDSSYNSPLHF
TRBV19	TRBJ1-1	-	TGTGCCAGTAGTATAGCAATCCAATACACTGAAGCTTTCTTT	CASSIAIQYTEAFF
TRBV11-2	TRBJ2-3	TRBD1	TGTGCCAGCAGCTTCTCGGGACAGCTGGCGGGCACAGATACGCAGTATTTT	CASSFSGQLAGTDTQYF
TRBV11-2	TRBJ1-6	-	TGTGCCAGCAGCTTAAGCAGGGTTGCCTCACCCCTCCACTTT	CASSLSRVASPLHF
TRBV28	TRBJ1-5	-	TGTGCCAGCAGCCGTAACAGGGTCAGTCAGCCCCAGCATTTT	CASSRNRVSQPQHF
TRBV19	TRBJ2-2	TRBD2	TGTGCCAGTAGTAATCAGCGGGGAAACACCGGGGAGCTGTTTTTT	CASSNQRGNTGELFF
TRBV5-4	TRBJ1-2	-	TGTGCCAGCAGCTTGGGGCGGGGGTATCGCACCTTC	CASSLGRGYRTF
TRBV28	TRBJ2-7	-	TGTGCCAGCAGTTTGGTCGGGGACTCCTACGAGCAGTACTTC	CASSLVGDSYEQYF
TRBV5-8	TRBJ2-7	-	TGTGCCAGCAGCTTGGGTTCGGGTAGCGGAGCCTACGAGCAGTACTTC	CASSLGSGSGAYEQYF
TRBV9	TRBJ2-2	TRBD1	TGTGCCAGCAGCGTATCCAGGGGGCAAGCCGGGGAGCTGTTTTTT	CASSVSRGQAGELFF
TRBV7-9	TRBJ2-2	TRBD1	TGTGCCAGCAGCCCGAGGGGGCTCGGCACCGGGGAGCTGTTTTTT	CASSPRGLGTGELFF
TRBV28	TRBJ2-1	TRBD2	TGTGCCAGCAGTTTCCTAGACTACCTGGCTAGCGGGAGGTCTTACAATGAGCAGTTCTTC	CASSFLDYLASGRSYNEQFF
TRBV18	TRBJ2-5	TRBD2	TGTGCCAGCTCACCACCCGGGAGGTCGGAGACCCAGTACTTC	CASSPPGRSETQYF
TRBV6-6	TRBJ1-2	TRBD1	TGTGCCAGCAGTCCTACAGGGGTAGGCTACACCTTC	CASSPTGVGYTF
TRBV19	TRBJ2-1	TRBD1	TGTGCCAGTAGTTTCGGGACAGCCTACAATGAGCAGTTCTTC	CASSFGTAYNEQFF
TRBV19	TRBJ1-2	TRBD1	TGTGCCAGCTCAGTAGGGGGCTCCTATGGCTACACCTTC	CASSVGGSYGYTF
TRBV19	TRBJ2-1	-	TGTGCCAGTAGTACTGCCAGCTCCTACAATGAGCAGTTCTTC	CASSTASSYNEQFF
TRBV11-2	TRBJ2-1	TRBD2	TGTGCCAGCAGCTTAGAGGTGACTAGCTCCAATGAGCAGTTCTTC	CASSLEVTSSNEQFF
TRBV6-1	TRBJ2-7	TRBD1	TGTGCCAGCAGGACGGACAGGAAGGGGTCCTACGAGCAGTACTTC	CASRTDRKGSYEQYF
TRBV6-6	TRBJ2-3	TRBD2	TGTGCCAGCACCTGGGGCGGGAGTGGGGATACGCAGTATTTT	CASTWGGSGDTQYF
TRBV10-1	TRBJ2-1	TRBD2	TGCGCCAGCGGGTCTAGCGGGGTGGAGCAGTTCTTC	CASGSSGVEQFF
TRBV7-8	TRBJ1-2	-	TGTGCCAGCAGCCGCGACATCGCTAACTATGGCTACACCTTC	CASSRDIANYGYTF
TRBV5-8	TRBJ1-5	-	TGTGCCAGCAGCTACAGGGATCAGCCCCAGCATTTT	CASSYRDQPQHF
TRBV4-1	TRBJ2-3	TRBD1	TGCGCCAGCAGCCAAGATAATAGAGGGGGCTGGGATACGCAGTATTTT	CASSQDNRGGWDTQYF
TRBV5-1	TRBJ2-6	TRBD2	TGCGCCACCACTTGGGGGGGGTCTGGGGCCAACGTCCTGACTTTC	CATTWGGSGANVLTF
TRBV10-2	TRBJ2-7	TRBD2	TGCGCCAGCAGTGAGTCTCCGACTAGCGACTACGAGCAGTACTTC	CASSESPTSDYEQYF
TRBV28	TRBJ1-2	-	TGTGCCAGCAGGCCTGGCAGGGATGGCTACACCTTC	CASRPGRDGYTF
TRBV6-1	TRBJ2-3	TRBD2	TGTGCCAGCAGGGCAAGCGGGAGGCCAGATACGCAGTATTTT	CASRASGRPDTQYF
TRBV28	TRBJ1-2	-	TGTGCCAGCAGTCCCGGGGATTATGGCTACACCTTC	CASSPGDYGYTF
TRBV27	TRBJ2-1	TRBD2	TGTGCCAGCAGGCCCCCCCACGGGACTAGCTCCTACAATGAGCAGTTCTTC	CASRPPHGTSSYNEQFF
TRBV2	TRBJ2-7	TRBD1	TGTGCCAGCAGGCCGACAGGGACCCACGAGCAGTACTTC	CASRPTGTHEQYF
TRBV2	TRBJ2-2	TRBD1	TGTGCCAGCAGACCTCTGCGGAAGACAGGGAATTCTCCCGGGGAGCTGTTTTTT	CASRPLRKTGNSPGELFF
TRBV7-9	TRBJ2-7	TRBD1	TGTGCCAGCGGACTGGGACAGAGCTCCTACGAGCAGTACTTC	CASGLGQSSYEQYF
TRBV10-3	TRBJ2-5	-	TGTGCCATCAGTGAGTCGGGGGGAGAGACCCAGTACTTC	CAISESGGETQYF
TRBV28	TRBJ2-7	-	TGTGCCAGCAATTCCTTCTTTCTGGTAACGGGATCCTACGAGCAGTACTTC	CASNSFFLVTGSYEQYF
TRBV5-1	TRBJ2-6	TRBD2	TGCGCCAGCAGGATTGGGAGGGTAGATTTCTCTGGGGCCAACGTCCTGACTTTC	CASRIGRVDFSGANVLTF
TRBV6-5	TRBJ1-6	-	TGTGCCAGCAGTTACTCAGGCCGGGGAAACTCACCCCTCCACTTT	CASSYSGRGNSPLHF
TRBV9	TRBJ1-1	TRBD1	TGTGCCAGCAGCAAGATGGTGGGTGGGACAGGGGAGATTCAGGCGGGGAACACTGAAGCTTTCTTT	CASSKMVGGTGEIQAGNTEAFF
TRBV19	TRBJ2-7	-	TGTGCCAGTAGTATTACGGCGGAGAGCTACGAGCAGTACTTC	CASSITAESYEQYF
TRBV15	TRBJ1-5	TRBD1	TGTGCCACCAGCTCCGGGACAGGGACAGGAGATCAGCCCCAGCATTTT	CATSSGTGTGDQPQHF